This TCR beta chain is drawn from a study of shared T cell receptors in the human thymus. V was shortened by 4 bases and J by 4 bases, with 14 bases between the two germline ends. The CDR3 is 15 amino acids. Looked up from germline, CDR1 is MGHDK and CDR2 is SYGVNS. Sequenced by immunoSEQ multiplex PCR; TCRdb stores in-frame clones only, minus some. The sample has about 500,000 clones, around 82% seen once. These data also formed part of another study, on human thymus T cells.

The clonotype comes from a boy in the first two years of life with a congenital heart defect. The sample comprised thymocytes. The gene calls are TRBV25-1 and TRBJ1-3; D call uncertain. The CDR3 DNA reads as TGTGCCAGCAGTGCCCCTAGTGGCACGGGAAACACCATATATTTT. Amino acid sequence: CASSAPSGTGNTIYF. The full variable domain, its missing parts supplied by reference TRBV25-1 and TRBJ1-3, is EADIYQTPRYLVIGTGKKITLECSQTMGHDKMYWYQQDPGMELHLIHYSYGVNSTEKGDLSSESTVSRIRTEHFPLTLESARPSHTSQYLCASSAPSGTGNTIYFGEGSWLTVV.